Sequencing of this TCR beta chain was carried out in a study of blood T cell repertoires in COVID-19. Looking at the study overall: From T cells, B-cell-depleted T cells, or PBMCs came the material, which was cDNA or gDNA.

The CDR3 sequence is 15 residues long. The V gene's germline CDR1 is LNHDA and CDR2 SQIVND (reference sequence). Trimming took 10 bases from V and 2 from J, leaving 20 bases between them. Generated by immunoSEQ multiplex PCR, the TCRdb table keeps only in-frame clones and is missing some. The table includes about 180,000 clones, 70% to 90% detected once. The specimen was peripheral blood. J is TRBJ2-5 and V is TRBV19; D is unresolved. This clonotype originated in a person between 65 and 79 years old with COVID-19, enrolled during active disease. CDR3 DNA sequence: TGTGCCACCCAAAAAGTCCCGGCAGCGCAAGAGACCCAGTACTTC. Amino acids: CATQKVPAAQETQYF.